The 28 T cell receptor beta chains reported below all come from one sample, sequenced in a study of T-cell reconstitution after alpha-beta-depleted transplantation in children. As it was prepared, the TCRbeta library received unique molecular identifiers. TCRdb processed the PCR reads anew with MiXCR; each CDR3 protein has one entry. This sample has fewer than 550,000 distinct CDR3 sequences, with over 9.5% found just once. The sequencing here drew on PBMCs, taken before TCRalphabeta/CD19-depleted stem cell transplant. These receptors all come from a child aged 2-15 years with inherited bone marrow failure, due to receive a stem cell transplant.

To note about this clonotype: A single base separates this from a much larger clone, so it may be a read error. The V and J genes are TRBV2 and TRBJ2-6; no firm D call. The CDR3 consists of 15 residues. Trimming removed 5 bases at V and 0 bases at J, with 8 bases between. Germline V CDR1 and CDR2: SNHLY, FYNNEI. CDR3 nucleotides: TGTGCCAGCAGTCGGAGCCACTCTGGGGCCAACGTCCTGACTTTC. Amino acid sequence: CASSRSHSGANVLTF.

This clonotype showed up many times. CDR3 sequence reads: CASSQDPPRTSGSYEQYF. The CDR3 DNA sequence: TGCGCCAGCAGCCAAGATCCCCCTAGGACTAGCGGATCCTACGAGCAGTACTTC. The chain has TRBV4-3 and TRBJ2-7; 10 bases are shared with TRBD2. The CDR3 consists of 18 residues. V gave up 0 bases and J gave up 1 base; unmatched junction bases: 9. CDR1 LGHNA and CDR2 YSLEER come from the germline V gene.

The gene calls are TRBV4-1 and TRBJ2-1; D not certain. The germline V and J ends were trimmed by 4 bases and 9 bases, with 13 bases remaining between them. In germline, CDR1 is MGHRA, CDR2 YSYEKL. The CDR3 is 13 residues long. The CDR3 sequence: CASSPFGAAEQFF. The CDR3 nucleotides read TGCGCCAGCAGCCCCTTCGGAGCTGCTGAGCAGTTCTTC.

This clonotype was found many times. The chain recombines TRBV6-1 with TRBJ1-4, with D maybe TRBD1 (5 bases). Trimming stripped 7 bases from V and 7 bases from J, with 13 bases between. The CDR3 length is 13 residues. Per germline, CDR1 MNHNS and CDR2 SASEGT. The CDR3 DNA reads as TGTGCCAGCACCAAGTTAGGGGTTGAAAAACTGTTTTTT. Its translation is CASTKLGVEKLFF.

This clonotype was counted only a few times. V gene TRBV25-1 combines with J gene TRBJ2-1, with 11 positions matching TRBD2. The CDR3 is 17 residues long. Trimming cost V 1 base and J 3 bases; bases outside gene matches: 5. The V gene's germline CDR1 is MGHDK and CDR2 SYGVNS. Here the CDR3 reads CASSEWTGLADYNEQFF. Written as DNA, the CDR3 is TGTGCCAGCAGTGAATGGACGGGACTAGCGGACTACAATGAGCAGTTCTTC.

A word on this clonotype: A clone one base away is much larger, so this may be a read error. J is TRBJ2-7 and V is TRBV30, with TRBD1 matching 10 bases. CDR1 and CDR2 (germline): GTSNPN, SVGIG (reference sequence). The CDR3 covers 14 residues. V lost 5 bases, J lost 5 bases, and 9 bases stayed unmatched. The DNA for the CDR3 is TGTGCCTGGGGCGGGACAGGGGTCCTTAACGAGCAGTACTTC. Encoded protein: CAWGGTGVLNEQYF.

This clonotype was detected many times. The chain has TRBV4-1 and TRBJ2-7, with TRBD1 identical over 7 bases. This CDR3 comprises 15 residues. The V segment lost 1 base and the J segment 0 bases; nucleotides outside the gene matches: 3. Germline CDR1 and CDR2: MGHRA and YSYEKL. The CDR3 sequence is CASSQGQGNSYEQYF. The CDR3 DNA sequence: TGCGCCAGCAGCCAAGGACAGGGCAACTCCTACGAGCAGTACTTC.

Many counts were recorded for this clonotype. The CDR3 DNA reads as TGCGCCAGCAGCCAAGATATGGGGAGCTACGAGCAGTACTTC. Amino acids: CASSQDMGSYEQYF. J is TRBJ2-7 and V is TRBV4-3; a possible D gene is TRBD2 (5 bases). The CDR3 sequence is 14 residues long. The ends were cut back, 0 bases at V and 3 bases at J, with 9 bases in the middle. Germline CDR1 is LGHNA and CDR2 is YSLEER.

This clonotype was recorded at least ten times. The chain employs TRBV20-1 and TRBJ2-5; D gene unclear. The CDR3 contains 15 residues. V dropped 1 base and J dropped 1 base, with 13 bases sitting between them. In germline, CDR1 is DFQATT, CDR2 SNEGSKA (reference sequence). DNA for the CDR3: TGCAGTGCTAGAGCCCAGCTGCCCCCCCAAGAGACCCAGTACTTC. Translation gives CSARAQLPPQETQYF.

Many counts were recorded for this clonotype. The chain has TRBV4-1 and TRBJ1-1; TRBD1 is a possible D gene (5 bases). Germline-derived CDR1 and CDR2 are MGHRA and YSYEKL. The CDR3 length is 13 residues. Trimming stripped 1 base from V and 11 bases from J, with 14 bases between. The CDR3 reads CASSQAPQGVAFF. The CDR3 DNA follows: TGCGCCAGCAGCCAAGCGCCCCAGGGAGTGGCTTTCTTT.

This clonotype showed up many times. The gene calls are TRBV28 and TRBJ2-3; possibly TRBD1 for D (9 bases). Germline assignment: CDR1 MDHEN and CDR2 SYDVKM. This CDR3 has 15 amino acids. V lost 7 bases to trimming and J lost 3 bases, with 17 bases between them. The CDR3, as DNA: TGTGCCAGCACCGGGGGGGACAGGGCGACAGATACGCAGTATTTT. Its protein is CASTGGDRATDTQYF.

This clonotype occurred a few times. The genes are TRBV19 and TRBJ2-7; 7 bases are shared with TRBD2. V was clipped by 6 bases and J by 5 bases; unmatched bases: 16. Germline V gene lookup returns CDR1 LNHDA and CDR2 SQIVND (reference sequence). This CDR3 is built from 16 residues. For the CDR3, the DNA is TGTGCCAGTAGGGCTAGCGGAAGAGGGAGCTTCCACGAGCAGTACTTC. It codes for CASRASGRGSFHEQYF.

The chain employs TRBV20-1 and TRBJ2-1; D possibly matches TRBD1 or TRBD2 (5 bases each). Trimming removed 2 bases from V and 9 bases from J, with 11 bases in between. This CDR3 comprises 12 residues. Germline V gene sequence: CDR1 DFQATT, CDR2 SNEGSKA (reference sequence). Here the CDR3 DNA reads TGCAGTGCTAGAAGACCGGGGCTTGAGCAGTTCTTC. Its translation: CSARRPGLEQFF.

This clonotype has a handful of counts. The chain employs TRBV7-9 and TRBJ2-3; a weak D match, TRBD1 (5 bases). Per the germline V gene, CDR1 is SEHNR and CDR2 is FQNEAQ (reference sequence). The CDR3 contains 15 residues. V lost 2 bases and J lost 6, with 15 bases in between. As DNA, the CDR3 is TGTGCCAGCAGCTTAATGGGGCTCCTCCCCGATACGCAGTATTTT. The encoded protein is CASSLMGLLPDTQYF.

Ten or more counts support this clonotype. The V call is TRBV30, the J call TRBJ2-3; possibly TRBD2 for D (5 bases). Deletions cut 2 bases from V and 4 bases from J, with 16 bases between. There are 15 residues in the CDR3. CDR1 and CDR2 (germline): GTSNPN, SVGIG (reference sequence). The CDR3 DNA reads TGTGCCTGGAGTTTCCTAGCAAAAGTCGCAGATACGCAGTATTTT. Its translation is CAWSFLAKVADTQYF.

This clonotype appeared a few times. The chain uses TRBV24-1 and TRBJ2-7; weak D call: TRBD2 (5 bases). Trimming pared 5 bases from V and 6 bases from J, leaving 13 bases between. Germline V gene sequence: CDR1 KGHDR, CDR2 SFDVKD. This CDR3 spans 13 amino acids. In DNA form, the CDR3 reads TGTGCCACCAGTGGATCGGGATTTCTCGAGCAGTACTTC. Translated: CATSGSGFLEQYF.

The genes are TRBV20-1 and TRBJ1-3; D perhaps matches TRBD1 (5 bases). Trimming took 6 bases from V and 4 from J, leaving 13 bases between them. The germline V gene has CDR1 DFQATT and CDR2 SNEGSKA (reference sequence). This CDR3 contains 13 residues. CDR3 bases: TGCAGTGCCCAGACGGACAAGGGAAACACCATATATTTT. Its protein product is CSAQTDKGNTIYF.

The chain employs TRBV29-1 and TRBJ2-7; 7 nucleotides agree with TRBD1. Germline-derived CDR1 and CDR2 are SQVTM and ANQGSEA. After removal of 4 bases from V and 1 base from J, the junction contained 4 bases not matched to a gene. The CDR3 contains 13 residues. The CDR3 spells CSVVGQQSYEQYF. The CDR3 nucleotides are TGCAGCGTTGTGGGACAGCAATCCTACGAGCAGTACTTC.

The table lists this clonotype with many counts. The genes are TRBV27 and TRBJ1-5, with D possibly TRBD1 on 5 matching bases. Germline CDR1 reads MNHEY; CDR2 reads SMNVEV (reference sequence). V lost 8 bases and J lost 7, with 9 bases in between. The CDR3 sequence is 11 residues long. CDR3 in DNA: TGTGCCAGCGGCACAGGACAGCCCCAGCATTTT. Translating gives CASGTGQPQHF.

Many counts were recorded for this clonotype. The chain is built from TRBV29-1 and TRBJ2-5; 7 bases agree with TRBD1. Looked up from germline, CDR1 is SQVTM and CDR2 is ANQGSEA. There are 14 residues in the CDR3. J gave up 5 bases and V 3 bases, and 9 bases lay outside the gene matches. CDR3 protein: CSVEIDRAGETQYF. The DNA of the CDR3 is TGCAGCGTTGAGATTGACAGGGCTGGGGAGACCCAGTACTTC.

This clonotype was picked up many times. The CDR3: CASSLERGGGYTF. CDR3 sequence (DNA): TGTGCCAGCAGCTTAGAGCGGGGGGGTGGCTACACCTTC. The rearrangement uses TRBV7-2 and TRBJ1-2, with D tentatively TRBD1 (5 bases). Germline CDR1 SGHTA, CDR2 FQGNSA. The V gene lost 1 base and the J gene lost 7 bases, with 10 bases spanning the gap. This CDR3 comprises 13 residues.

V is TRBV4-3 and J is TRBJ2-2, with D maybe TRBD1 (6 bases). The CDR3 extends over 17 amino acids. V was shortened by 5 bases and J by 1 base, with 17 bases between the two germline ends. Germline V gene lookup returns CDR1 LGHNA and CDR2 YSLEER. CDR3 residues: CASSELTGHMNTGELFF. CDR3 coding DNA: TGCGCCAGCAGCGAACTCACGGGACATATGAACACCGGGGAGCTGTTTTTT.

This clonotype has a count of ten or more. The genes are TRBV9 and TRBJ2-7, with TRBD2 identical over 7 bases. Germline lookup yields CDR1 SGDLS and CDR2 YYNGEE. V gave up 0 bases and J gave up 5 bases; unmatched junction bases: 8. The CDR3 runs to 15 residues. The CDR3 protein is CASSVAGLVNDEQYF. DNA of the CDR3: TGTGCCAGCAGCGTAGCCGGACTAGTTAACGACGAGCAGTACTTC.

This clonotype occurred many times. V and J are TRBV5-6 and TRBJ2-7; a possible D gene is TRBD1 (5 bases). V gave up 0 bases and J gave up 1 base, with 8 bases separating them. Germline V gives CDR1 SGHDT, CDR2 YYEEEE. The CDR3 sequence is 14 residues long. CDR3 DNA sequence: TGTGCCAGCAGCTTGGGACAGAGATCCTACGAGCAGTACTTC. It translates to CASSLGQRSYEQYF.

This clonotype was picked up a small number of times. The chain carries TRBV5-1 and TRBJ2-7; 13 bases map to TRBD2. Trimming removed 2 bases from V and 4 bases from J; junction bases left unmatched: 9. Germline CDR1 and CDR2: SGHRS and YFSETQ. The CDR3 is made up of 17 amino acids. CDR3: CASSFLPGTSGIYEQYF. The CDR3 coding sequence is TGCGCCAGCAGCTTCTTACCTGGGACTAGCGGGATTTACGAGCAGTACTTC.

This rearrangement joins TRBV5-1 to TRBJ2-7; possibly TRBD2 for D (6 bases). The ends were cut back, 0 bases at V and 4 bases at J, with 14 bases in the middle. The CDR3 has 15 residues. From germline, CDR1 is SGHRS and CDR2 YFSETQ. The CDR3 reads CASSLGLPGAYEQYF. CDR3 DNA: TGCGCCAGCAGCTTGGGACTCCCGGGAGCTTACGAGCAGTACTTC.

This clonotype was detected only a few times. The CDR3 spells CASSLWFGEGSYEQYF. The CDR3 nucleotides read TGTGCCAGCAGCTTATGGTTCGGGGAAGGCTCCTACGAGCAGTACTTC. This rearrangement joins TRBV7-9 to TRBJ2-7; maybe TRBD2 (5 bases). This CDR3 region has 16 residues. V dropped 2 bases and J dropped 0 bases, with 14 bases sitting between them. Germline CDR1 is SEHNR and CDR2 is FQNEAQ (reference sequence).

This clonotype was observed many times. The chain employs TRBV5-1 and TRBJ2-2; D possibly corresponds to TRBD1 (6 bases). The CDR3 runs to 13 residues. Germline CDR1 SGHRS, CDR2 YFSETQ. Trimming removed 5 bases from V and 7 bases from J, with 12 bases in between. The CDR3 protein is CASRTGLDGELFF. CDR3 nucleotide sequence: TGCGCCAGCAGGACAGGTTTGGACGGGGAGCTGTTTTTT.